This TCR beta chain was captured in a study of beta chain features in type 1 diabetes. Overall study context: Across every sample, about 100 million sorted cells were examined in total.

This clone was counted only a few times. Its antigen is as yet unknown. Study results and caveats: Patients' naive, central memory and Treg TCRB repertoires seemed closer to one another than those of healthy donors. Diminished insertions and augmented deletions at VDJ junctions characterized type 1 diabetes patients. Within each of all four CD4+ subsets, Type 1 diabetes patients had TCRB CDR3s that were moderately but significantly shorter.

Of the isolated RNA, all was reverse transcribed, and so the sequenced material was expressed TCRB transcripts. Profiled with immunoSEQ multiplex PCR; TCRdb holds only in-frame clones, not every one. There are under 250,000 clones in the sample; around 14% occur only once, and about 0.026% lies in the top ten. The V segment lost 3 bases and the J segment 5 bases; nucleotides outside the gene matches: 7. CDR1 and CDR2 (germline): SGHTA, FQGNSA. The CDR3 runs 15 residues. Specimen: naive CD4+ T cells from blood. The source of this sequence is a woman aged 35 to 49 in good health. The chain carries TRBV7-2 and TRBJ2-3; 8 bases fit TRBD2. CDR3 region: CASSFQAGGGDTQYF. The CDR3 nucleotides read TGTGCCAGCAGCTTTCAGGCGGGGGGAGGAGATACGCAGTATTTT.